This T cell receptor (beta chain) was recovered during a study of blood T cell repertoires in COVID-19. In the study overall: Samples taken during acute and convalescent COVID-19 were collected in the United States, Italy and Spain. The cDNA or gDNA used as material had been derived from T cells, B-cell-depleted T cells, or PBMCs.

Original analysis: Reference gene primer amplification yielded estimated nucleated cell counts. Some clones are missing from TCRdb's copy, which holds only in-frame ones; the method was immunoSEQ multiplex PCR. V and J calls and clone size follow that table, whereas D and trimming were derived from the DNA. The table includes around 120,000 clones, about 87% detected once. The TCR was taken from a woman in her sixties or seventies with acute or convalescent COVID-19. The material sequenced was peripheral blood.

CDR3 region: CAISGDKIHEQYF. The DNA for the CDR3 is TGTGCCATCAGCGGGGACAAAATCCACGAGCAGTACTTC. The chain employs TRBV10-3 and TRBJ2-7; D is perhaps TRBD1 (6 bases). Germline loops: CDR1 ENHRY, CDR2 SYGVKD. V was trimmed by 6 bases and J by 5 bases, leaving 14 bases between them. The CDR3 consists of 13 residues.